A selection of T cell receptor beta chains follows, all from one sample in a study of OX40 agonist ivuxolimab in advanced cancers. Assay used: immunoSEQ multiplex PCR; TCRdb lists only in-frame clones, some missing. The sample carries approximately 60,000 clones, about 89% recorded once. The input for sequencing was CD4+ or CD8+ T cells sorted from blood, taken in a trial of the OX40 agonist ivuxolimab. The receptors were gathered from an adult with an advanced solid tumor such as melanoma, head and neck, liver or kidney cancer. The CDR3 runs from the conserved cysteine through the conserved F or W. The order of the fields is clone size, D gene, V gene, J gene, CDR3 protein, CDR3 DNA. D genes are given only for firm matches. The size field is filled for only some rows; it gives once, few, many or a size class.

abundance: NA; d_gene: TRBD1; v_gene: TRBV5-4; j_gene: TRBJ1-2; CDR3aa: CASSDTDRANYGYTF; CDR3nt: TGTGCCAGCAGCGACACGGACAGGGCCAACTATGGCTACACCTTC
abundance: NA; d_gene: TRBD1; v_gene: TRBV18; j_gene: TRBJ1-1; CDR3aa: CASSPRTGGGDTEAFF; CDR3nt: TGTGCCAGCTCACCTCGGACAGGGGGCGGAGACACTGAAGCTTTCTTT
abundance: NA; d_gene: NA; v_gene: TRBV2; j_gene: TRBJ1-2; CDR3aa: CASSGSGDTGYTF; CDR3nt: TGTGCCAGCAGTGGGTCAGGGGACACTGGCTACACCTTC
abundance: NA; d_gene: NA; v_gene: TRBV11-2; j_gene: TRBJ1-5; CDR3aa: CASSFRTNQPQHF; CDR3nt: TGTGCCAGCAGCTTCCGAACCAATCAGCCCCAGCATTTT
abundance: NA; d_gene: NA; v_gene: TRBV19; j_gene: TRBJ2-1; CDR3aa: CASSQAEWPRSYNEQFF; CDR3nt: TGTGCCAGTAGTCAAGCGGAGTGGCCGCGTTCCTACAATGAGCAGTTCTTC
abundance: NA; d_gene: NA; v_gene: TRBV28; j_gene: TRBJ2-3; CDR3aa: CASSFTAGVTSTDTQYF; CDR3nt: TGTGCCAGCAGCTTTACGGCGGGCGTCACTAGCACAGATACGCAGTATTTT
abundance: NA; d_gene: NA; v_gene: TRBV30; j_gene: TRBJ1-1; CDR3aa: CAWSVGPVNTEAFF; CDR3nt: TGTGCCTGGAGCGTCGGACCAGTCAACACTGAAGCTTTCTTT
abundance: NA; d_gene: TRBD1; v_gene: TRBV29-1; j_gene: TRBJ1-2; CDR3aa: CSVYRQGPNYGYTF; CDR3nt: TGCAGCGTCTACCGACAGGGCCCCAACTATGGCTACACCTTC
abundance: NA; d_gene: NA; v_gene: TRBV19; j_gene: TRBJ2-5; CDR3aa: CASSIGLETQYF; CDR3nt: TGTGCCAGTAGTATTGGGTTAGAGACCCAGTACTTC
abundance: NA; d_gene: TRBD1; v_gene: TRBV2; j_gene: TRBJ2-5; CDR3aa: CASSERTGRETQYF; CDR3nt: TGTGCCAGCAGTGAAAGGACAGGACGAGAGACCCAGTACTTC
abundance: NA; d_gene: NA; v_gene: TRBV9; j_gene: TRBJ1-2; CDR3aa: CASSPSPLFGYTF; CDR3nt: TGTGCCAGCAGCCCGAGCCCTCTTTTCGGCTACACCTTC
abundance: NA; d_gene: TRBD2; v_gene: TRBV7-9; j_gene: TRBJ2-3; CDR3aa: CASSFRTSATTDTQYF; CDR3nt: TGTGCCAGCAGCTTCCGGACTAGCGCGACCACAGATACGCAGTATTTT
abundance: NA; d_gene: NA; v_gene: TRBV9; j_gene: TRBJ1-5; CDR3aa: CASSVDWQGSQPQHF; CDR3nt: TGTGCCAGCAGCGTAGACTGGCAGGGGAGTCAGCCCCAGCATTTT
abundance: NA; d_gene: TRBD1; v_gene: TRBV30; j_gene: TRBJ1-5; CDR3aa: CAWSPGQGSNQPQHF; CDR3nt: TGTGCCTGGAGTCCCGGACAGGGAAGCAATCAGCCCCAGCATTTT
abundance: once; d_gene: TRBD2; v_gene: TRBV29-1; j_gene: TRBJ2-3; CDR3aa: CSVGGSGRLSADTQYF; CDR3nt: TGCAGCGTTGGGGGTAGCGGGAGACTAAGCGCAGATACGCAGTATTTT
abundance: NA; d_gene: NA; v_gene: TRBV5-6; j_gene: TRBJ2-7; CDR3aa: CASSFSVGFEQYF; CDR3nt: TGTGCCAGCAGCTTTTCGGTAGGGTTCGAGCAGTACTTC
abundance: NA; d_gene: NA; v_gene: TRBV18; j_gene: TRBJ2-3; CDR3aa: CASSPAQGSTDTQYF; CDR3nt: TGTGCCAGCTCACCAGCTCAGGGAAGCACAGATACGCAGTATTTT
abundance: NA; d_gene: NA; v_gene: TRBV4-2; j_gene: TRBJ2-3; CDR3aa: CASSKSVGDTQYF; CDR3nt: TGTGCCAGCAGCAAAAGTGTGGGGGATACGCAGTATTTT
abundance: few; d_gene: NA; v_gene: TRBV5-1; j_gene: TRBJ2-5; CDR3aa: CASSFGTAKETQYF; CDR3nt: TGCGCCAGCAGCTTCGGGACGGCAAAAGAGACCCAGTACTTC
abundance: NA; d_gene: TRBD2; v_gene: TRBV2; j_gene: TRBJ2-3; CDR3aa: CASRAGGTDTQYF; CDR3nt: TGTGCCAGCAGAGCGGGAGGGACAGATACGCAGTATTTT
abundance: NA; d_gene: NA; v_gene: TRBV19; j_gene: TRBJ2-2; CDR3aa: CASSLRTVRNTGELFF; CDR3nt: TGTGCCAGTAGTCTCCGCACGGTGAGAAACACCGGGGAGCTGTTTTTT
abundance: NA; d_gene: NA; v_gene: TRBV18; j_gene: TRBJ2-7; CDR3aa: CASSPLSMDEQYF; CDR3nt: TGTGCCAGCTCACCTCTTTCCATGGACGAGCAGTACTTC
abundance: NA; d_gene: NA; v_gene: TRBV2; j_gene: TRBJ2-1; CDR3aa: CASSENTIRYNEQFF; CDR3nt: TGTGCCAGCAGTGAAAACACCATACGTTACAATGAGCAGTTCTTC
abundance: NA; d_gene: NA; v_gene: TRBV6-5; j_gene: TRBJ2-7; CDR3aa: CASSYSGQLYEQYF; CDR3nt: TGTGCCAGCAGTTACTCGGGCCAACTTTACGAGCAGTACTTC
abundance: NA; d_gene: NA; v_gene: TRBV27; j_gene: TRBJ1-2; CDR3aa: CASSLLGGGGYTF; CDR3nt: TGTGCCAGCAGTTTATTAGGGGGGGGTGGCTACACCTTC
abundance: NA; d_gene: TRBD1; v_gene: TRBV28; j_gene: TRBJ2-3; CDR3aa: CASSTGTGSTDTQYF; CDR3nt: TGTGCCAGCAGCACCGGGACAGGAAGCACAGATACGCAGTATTTT
abundance: NA; d_gene: NA; v_gene: TRBV5-1; j_gene: TRBJ1-2; CDR3aa: CASSLEQTNYGYTF; CDR3nt: TGCGCCAGCAGCTTGGAACAGACCAACTATGGCTACACCTTC
abundance: NA; d_gene: NA; v_gene: TRBV5-1; j_gene: TRBJ2-3; CDR3aa: CASSSQDTQYF; CDR3nt: TGCGCCAGCAGCTCACAAGATACGCAGTATTTT
abundance: NA; d_gene: TRBD2; v_gene: TRBV18; j_gene: TRBJ2-7; CDR3aa: CASSPGLAGNYEQYF; CDR3nt: TGTGCCAGCTCACCAGGACTAGCGGGGAACTACGAGCAGTACTTC
abundance: NA; d_gene: TRBD2; v_gene: TRBV6-1; j_gene: TRBJ2-3; CDR3aa: CASSATSGVTDTQYF; CDR3nt: TGTGCCAGCAGCGCCACTAGCGGGGTGACAGATACGCAGTATTTT
abundance: NA; d_gene: NA; v_gene: TRBV28; j_gene: TRBJ2-7; CDR3aa: CASSIERGGSYEQYF; CDR3nt: TGTGCCAGCAGTATAGAACGAGGAGGATCCTACGAGCAGTACTTC
abundance: NA; d_gene: NA; v_gene: TRBV15; j_gene: TRBJ1-4; CDR3aa: CATSRGRLNEKLFF; CDR3nt: TGTGCCACCAGCAGAGGCAGGCTCAATGAAAAACTGTTTTTT
abundance: few; d_gene: NA; v_gene: TRBV4-2; j_gene: TRBJ2-1; CDR3aa: CASSQEFLNEQFF; CDR3nt: TGTGCCAGCAGCCAAGAGTTTCTAAATGAGCAGTTCTTC
abundance: NA; d_gene: NA; v_gene: TRBV28; j_gene: TRBJ1-5; CDR3aa: CASSLLSQPQHF; CDR3nt: TGTGCCAGCAGTTTATTGAGTCAGCCCCAGCATTTT
abundance: NA; d_gene: NA; v_gene: TRBV29-1; j_gene: TRBJ1-2; CDR3aa: CSARETATYGYTF; CDR3nt: TGCAGCGCCAGAGAAACTGCCACCTATGGCTACACCTTC
abundance: NA; d_gene: NA; v_gene: TRBV7-9; j_gene: TRBJ2-2; CDR3aa: CASSLAQGASTGELFF; CDR3nt: TGTGCCAGCAGCTTGGCACAGGGAGCGAGCACCGGGGAGCTGTTTTTT
abundance: few; d_gene: NA; v_gene: TRBV30; j_gene: TRBJ1-5; CDR3aa: CAWSVQGRGRVGNQPQHF; CDR3nt: TGTGCCTGGAGTGTACAAGGCAGGGGACGTGTGGGCAATCAGCCCCAGCATTTT
abundance: NA; d_gene: TRBD2; v_gene: TRBV2; j_gene: TRBJ2-1; CDR3aa: CASVLGLAFFF; CDR3nt: TGTGCCAGCGTTTTGGGACTAGCGTTTTTCTTC
abundance: NA; d_gene: NA; v_gene: TRBV2; j_gene: TRBJ2-3; CDR3aa: CASSGRNTDTQYF; CDR3nt: TGTGCCAGCAGTGGCAGAAACACAGATACGCAGTATTTT
abundance: NA; d_gene: TRBD2; v_gene: TRBV27; j_gene: TRBJ2-7; CDR3aa: CASSSIAGEYEQYF; CDR3nt: TGTGCCAGCAGTTCAATAGCGGGAGAATACGAGCAGTACTTC
abundance: NA; d_gene: TRBD2; v_gene: TRBV9; j_gene: TRBJ2-5; CDR3aa: CASSRSGRDETQYF; CDR3nt: TGTGCCAGCAGCCGTAGCGGGAGGGACGAGACCCAGTACTTC
abundance: NA; d_gene: TRBD1; v_gene: TRBV10-3; j_gene: TRBJ1-1; CDR3aa: CAISYDRANTEAFF; CDR3nt: TGTGCCATCAGCTACGACAGGGCGAACACTGAAGCTTTCTTT
abundance: NA; d_gene: NA; v_gene: TRBV7-6; j_gene: TRBJ1-4; CDR3aa: CASSLGRLSRGSYEKLFF; CDR3nt: TGTGCCAGCAGCTTAGGTCGATTATCCAGGGGATCGTATGAAAAACTGTTTTTT
abundance: NA; d_gene: TRBD2; v_gene: TRBV30; j_gene: TRBJ2-3; CDR3aa: CAWLRLAGRGDTQYF; CDR3nt: TGTGCCTGGCTTAGACTAGCGGGAAGGGGAGATACGCAGTATTTT
abundance: NA; d_gene: NA; v_gene: TRBV9; j_gene: TRBJ2-7; CDR3aa: CASSVGGAKGGYEQYF; CDR3nt: TGTGCCAGCAGCGTAGGGGGGGCAAAGGGTGGATACGAGCAGTACTTC
abundance: NA; d_gene: TRBD2; v_gene: TRBV2; j_gene: TRBJ2-1; CDR3aa: CASSQRRSGSSYNEQFF; CDR3nt: TGTGCCAGCAGCCAACGTCGGAGCGGGAGCTCCTACAATGAGCAGTTCTTC
abundance: NA; d_gene: TRBD2; v_gene: TRBV19; j_gene: TRBJ2-1; CDR3aa: CASQRAGGWNEQFF; CDR3nt: TGTGCCAGTCAAAGGGCGGGAGGGTGGAATGAGCAGTTCTTC
abundance: few; d_gene: NA; v_gene: TRBV2; j_gene: TRBJ1-2; CDR3aa: CASSVVLQGGYTF; CDR3nt: TGTGCCAGCAGTGTGGTCTTACAGGGAGGCTACACCTTC
abundance: NA; d_gene: TRBD1; v_gene: TRBV28; j_gene: TRBJ1-4; CDR3aa: CATRQGAVGEKLFF; CDR3nt: TGTGCCACAAGACAGGGGGCAGTCGGTGAAAAACTGTTTTTT
abundance: NA; d_gene: NA; v_gene: TRBV7-3; j_gene: TRBJ1-2; CDR3aa: CASSPRGGMGGYTF; CDR3nt: TGTGCCAGCAGCCCCCGTGGAGGGATGGGTGGCTACACCTTC
abundance: once; d_gene: TRBD1; v_gene: TRBV7-4; j_gene: TRBJ1-5; CDR3aa: CASSCRDRVCGQPQHF; CDR3nt: TGTGCCAGCAGCTGCCGGGACAGGGTTTGCGGTCAGCCCCAGCATTTT